This T cell receptor (beta chain) derives from a study of blood T cell repertoires in COVID-19. About the study: Some COVID-19 samples were acute and others convalescent; all came from the United States, Italy and Spain. Sources were T cells, B-cell-depleted T cells, or PBMCs; the material itself was cDNA or gDNA.

Germline CDR1 is SQVTM and CDR2 is ANQGSEA. This CDR3 comprises 13 residues. V lost 1 base and J lost 4; bases outside the gene matches: 3. The authors' processing: Amplification of reference gene primers was used by the study to estimate nucleated cell counts. Assay used: immunoSEQ multiplex PCR; TCRdb lists only in-frame clones, some missing. That table gives V, J and clone size, and the DNA gave D and trimming. The repertoire consists of 210,000 or so clones, with roughly 80% occurring once and the leading ten covering approximately 5.3%. This clonotype was obtained from a human donor in a cohort sampled during active COVID-19. The chain combines TRBV29-1 with TRBJ1-2; 7 bases are shared with TRBD1. Material: peripheral blood. The CDR3 protein is CSVEGQGFYGYTF. The CDR3 region has the DNA TGCAGCGTTGAAGGACAGGGCTTCTATGGCTACACCTTC. Drawing the rest from reference TRBV29-1 and TRBJ1-2, the complete variable domain is SAVISQKPSRDICQRGTSLTIQCQVDSQVTMMFWYRQQPGQSLTLIATANQGSEATYESGFVIDKFPISRPNLTFSTLTVSNMSPEDSSIYLCSVEGQGFYGYTFGSGTRLTVV.